Below, 27 T cell receptor beta chains from the same sample are listed, as sequenced in a study of blood T cell repertoires in COVID-19. The table came from immunoSEQ multiplex PCR; TCRdb's copy has only in-frame clones and leaves some out. The table includes approximately 250,000 clones, approximately 90% detected once. The sequencing sample was made of PBMCs or T cells enriched from blood (not recorded which). The receptor source for this set is a woman in her thirties who had recovered from COVID-19.

V gene TRBV30 combines with J gene TRBJ1-1; D is ambiguous. The germline gives CDR1 GTSNPN, CDR2 SVGIG (reference sequence). The CDR3 consists of 12 residues. V gave up 2 bases and J gave up 11 bases, with 15 bases separating them. The CDR3 DNA sequence: TGTGCCTGGAGTTCGACGGGGTATGAGGCTTTCTTT. Its protein is CAWSSTGYEAFF.

The chain's CDR3 is CASSQSNSFYGYTF. The CDR3 DNA sequence: TGTGCCAGCAGCCAATCGAACAGCTTCTATGGCTACACCTTC. The rearrangement joins TRBV16 to TRBJ1-2; unclear D gene. Per germline, CDR1 KGHSY and CDR2 FQNENV. V lost 0 bases and J lost 4, with 9 bases in between. The CDR3 loop spans 14 amino acids.

The gene calls are TRBV19 and TRBJ1-1; a possible D gene is TRBD1 (5 bases). Germline V CDR1 and CDR2: LNHDA, SQIVND (reference sequence). The germline V and J ends were trimmed by 3 bases and 0 bases, with 17 bases remaining between them. CDR3 length: 17 residues. For the CDR3, the DNA is TGTGCCAGTAGTATGGGCCAAAGGAGGGGCCTGAACACTGAAGCTTTCTTT. It codes for CASSMGQRRGLNTEAFF. The complete variable domain, with remaining parts taken from reference TRBV19 and TRBJ1-1, reads DGGITQSPKYLFRKEGQNVTLSCEQNLNHDAMYWYRQDPGQGLRLIYYSQIVNDFQKGDIAEGYSVSREKKESFPLTVTSAQKNPTAFYLCASSMGQRRGLNTEAFFGQGTRLTVV.

This clone was seen only a few times. V usage is TRBV6-1 and J usage is TRBJ2-5; 10 bases fit TRBD2. Trimming cost V 0 bases and J 4 bases; bases outside gene matches: 5. CDR1 is MNHNS, CDR2 SASEGT, per germline. This CDR3 is 16 amino acids long. For the CDR3, the DNA is TGTGCCAGCAGTGAAGCGCGGCTAGCGGGAGTAGAGACCCAGTACTTC. It codes for CASSEARLAGVETQYF.

The chain has TRBV27 and TRBJ1-6; D is unresolved. Looked up from germline, CDR1 is MNHEY and CDR2 is SMNVEV (reference sequence). The CDR3 loop spans 17 amino acids. The germline V and J ends were trimmed by 6 bases and 1 base, with 16 bases remaining between them. CDR3 sequence: CASSPHSPGSYNSPLHF. CDR3 nucleotide sequence: TGTGCCAGCAGCCCTCATTCCCCGGGATCCTATAATTCACCCCTCCACTTT.

This chain uses TRBV20-1 with TRBJ2-3, with 8 bases lining up with TRBD2. V lost 3 bases to trimming and J lost 8 bases; unmatched junction nucleotides: 13. The germline CDR1 and CDR2 sequences are DFQATT and SNEGSKA (reference sequence). The CDR3 runs 15 residues. CDR3 amino acids: CSASRIAGKGVTQYF. In DNA form, the CDR3 reads TGCAGTGCTAGTAGGATAGCGGGAAAGGGAGTTACGCAGTATTTT.

J is TRBJ2-3 and V is TRBV7-3; 8 bases align to TRBD2. The CDR3 spans 14 residues. The V segment lost 2 bases and the J segment 4 bases; nucleotides outside the gene matches: 2. Germline CDR1 reads SGHTA; CDR2 reads FQGTGA. The CDR3 region has the DNA TGTGCCAGCAGCTTATCGGGAGGGGCAGATACGCAGTATTTT. Encoded protein: CASSLSGGADTQYF.

This chain joins TRBV7-6 and TRBJ2-7; 7 positions agree with TRBD2. Germline V gene sequence: CDR1 SGHVS, CDR2 FNYEAQ. This CDR3 spans 18 amino acids. V dropped 2 bases and J dropped 2; count of bases not matched to a gene: 15. The CDR3 DNA reads as TGTGCCAGCAGCTTACTGCCTCGACAACGCGGGAGCGCCTACGAGCAGTACTTC. This gives the protein CASSLLPRQRGSAYEQYF.

This chain joins TRBV5-6 and TRBJ1-5; 7 nucleotides agree with TRBD1. The CDR3 is made up of 15 amino acids. Germline assignment: CDR1 SGHDT and CDR2 YYEEEE. V lost 2 bases and J lost 1; bases outside the gene matches: 3. CDR3 sequence reads: CASSFRDRSNQPQHF. The CDR3 DNA reads as TGTGCCAGCAGCTTTAGGGACAGAAGCAATCAGCCCCAGCATTTT.

The chain is built from TRBV30 and TRBJ2-5; 7 bases map to TRBD1. After removal of 3 bases from V and 5 bases from J, the junction contained 6 bases not matched to a gene. There are 13 residues in the CDR3. Germline CDR1 and CDR2: GTSNPN and SVGIG (reference sequence). The DNA of the CDR3 is TGTGCCTGGAGCATAGGGGGCCGGGAGACCCAGTACTTC. Protein sequence: CAWSIGGRETQYF.

The V call is TRBV4-3, the J call TRBJ1-5; D not certain. The CDR3 is made up of 16 amino acids. Germline-derived CDR1 and CDR2 are LGHNA and YSLEER. V shed 0 bases and J shed 2 bases, with 11 bases lying between them. CDR3 nucleotide sequence: TGCGCCAGCAGCCAAGATCTCGGGGAGGGCAATCAGCCCCAGCATTTT. Translated, it gives CASSQDLGEGNQPQHF.

As DNA, the CDR3 is TGTGCCAGCTCACCGACAGGGGTGAACACTGAAGCTTTCTTT. It codes for CASSPTGVNTEAFF. The chain is built from TRBV18 and TRBJ1-1, with 8 bases aligning to TRBD1. V dropped 3 bases and J dropped 0; count of bases not matched to a gene: 0. This CDR3 region has 14 residues. Germline values: CDR1 KGHSH, CDR2 LQKENI.

V usage is TRBV19 and J usage is TRBJ2-1; D not resolved. This CDR3 contains 14 residues. Trimming took 3 bases from V and 8 from J, leaving 14 bases between them. Germline V gene lookup returns CDR1 LNHDA and CDR2 SQIVND (reference sequence). The CDR3 region has the DNA TGTGCCAGTAGTATTACCTATAGACTCTATGAGCAGTTCTTC. Protein: CASSITYRLYEQFF.

CDR3 DNA sequence: TGTGCCAGTAGTCGGACACTGGTTAATGAAAAACTGTTTTTT. It codes for CASSRTLVNEKLFF. V gene TRBV19 combines with J gene TRBJ1-4, with D possibly TRBD1 on 5 matching bases. CDR3 length: 14 residues. Germline V gene sequence: CDR1 LNHDA, CDR2 SQIVND (reference sequence). Trimming removed 5 bases at V and 4 bases at J, with 11 bases between.

This chain links TRBV6-1 with TRBJ2-2, with TRBD2 identical over 11 bases. Trimming at V came to 2 bases and at J to 1 base, leaving 3 bases not matched to a gene. Germline values: CDR1 MNHNS, CDR2 SASEGT. The CDR3 extends over 17 amino acids. The CDR3, as DNA: TGTGCCAGCAGTGAATGGCTAGCGGGGGGGAACACCGGGGAGCTGTTTTTT. This translates into CASSEWLAGGNTGELFF.

This rearrangement joins TRBV6-5 to TRBJ2-5, with D maybe TRBD2 (5 bases). Trimming shortened V by 6 bases and J by 7 bases, and 15 bases separated the two germline ends. Looked up from germline, CDR1 is MNHEY and CDR2 is SVGAGI. This CDR3 comprises 13 residues. The CDR3 loop is CASRPVGDGTQYF. For the CDR3, the DNA is TGTGCCAGCAGGCCGGTGGGAGATGGGACCCAGTACTTC.

The chain combines TRBV28 with TRBJ1-1; 8 bases agree with TRBD1. The germline V gene encodes CDR1 MDHEN and CDR2 SYDVKM. The V and J ends lost 5 bases and 4 bases, in that order; junction bases with no gene match: 9. This CDR3 spans 15 amino acids. The CDR3 sequence: CASSPRQGLSTEAFF. For the CDR3, the DNA is TGTGCCAGCAGTCCACGACAGGGGCTGTCCACTGAAGCTTTCTTT.

V gene TRBV27 combines with J gene TRBJ1-1; D is uncertain. The germline V gene has CDR1 MNHEY and CDR2 SMNVEV (reference sequence). CDR3 size: 13 residues. V was trimmed by 3 bases and J by 4 bases, leaving 9 bases between them. CDR3 coding DNA: TGTGCCAGCAGTTTTGGAGGTATCACTGAAGCTTTCTTT. Translating gives CASSFGGITEAFF.

This clone was recorded a few times. The chain combines TRBV19 with TRBJ1-5; no definite D call. The CDR3 sequence is 16 residues long. Germline lookup yields CDR1 LNHDA and CDR2 SQIVND (reference sequence). V was cut by 4 bases and J by 0 bases, with 13 bases left in between. The CDR3 DNA reads as TGTGCCAGTAGTAACACAGCAACATATAGCAATCAGCCCCAGCATTTT. This sequence encodes CASSNTATYSNQPQHF. The full variable domain, its missing parts supplied by reference TRBV19 and TRBJ1-5, is DGGITQSPKYLFRKEGQNVTLSCEQNLNHDAMYWYRQDPGQGLRLIYYSQIVNDFQKGDIAEGYSVSREKKESFPLTVTSAQKNPTAFYLCASSNTATYSNQPQHFGDGTRLSIL.

V usage is TRBV11-2 and J usage is TRBJ1-6; D unresolved. The length of the CDR3 is 14 residues. Looked up from germline, CDR1 is SGHAT and CDR2 is FQNNGV. Deletions cut 1 base from V and 7 bases from J, with 8 bases between. The CDR3 coding sequence is TGTGCCAGCAGCTTAGTATGGAGAAATTCACCCCTCCACTTT. Protein: CASSLVWRNSPLHF. The full variable domain, its missing parts supplied by reference TRBV11-2 and TRBJ1-6, is EAGVAQSPRYKIIEKRQSVAFWCNPISGHATLYWYQQILGQGPKLLIQFQNNGVVDDSQLPKDRFSAERLKGVDSTLKIQPAKLEDSAVYLCASSLVWRNSPLHFGNGTRLTVT.

The V gene is TRBV7-2, the J gene TRBJ2-3; D is undetermined. In germline, CDR1 is SGHTA, CDR2 FQGNSA. This CDR3 contains 14 residues. Trimming removed 6 bases from V and 8 bases from J, with 18 bases in between. CDR3 sequence (DNA): TGTGCCAGCAGAGAGCGTAAAAGTCAGACTACGCAGTATTTT. It yields the protein CASRERKSQTTQYF. The entire variable domain, with the rest obtained from reference TRBV7-2 and TRBJ2-3, is as follows: GAGVSQSPSNKVTEKGKDVELRCDPISGHTALYWYRQSLGQGLEFLIYFQGNSAPDKSGLPSDRFSAERTGGSVSTLTIQRTQQEDSAVYLCASRERKSQTTQYFGPGTRLTVL.

The CDR3 DNA reads TGCGCCAGCAGCCAACTTGGACTAGCTTCGAATACGCAGTATTTT. It translates to CASSQLGLASNTQYF. The V and J genes are TRBV4-1 and TRBJ2-3, with 8 bases identical to TRBD2. V lost 2 bases to trimming and J lost 7 bases; unmatched junction nucleotides: 8. Germline V gene sequence: CDR1 MGHRA, CDR2 YSYEKL. This CDR3 has 15 amino acids.

This sequence joins TRBV5-8 and TRBJ1-1, with a possible D match to TRBD1 (6 bases). The germline V gene has CDR1 SGHTS and CDR2 YDEGEE. V was shortened by 0 bases and J by 6 bases, with 9 bases between the two germline ends. The CDR3 is 13 amino acids. CDR3 region: CASSLVGGPEAFF. The CDR3, as DNA: TGTGCCAGCAGCTTGGTAGGGGGACCTGAAGCTTTCTTT.

The chain has TRBV27 and TRBJ2-3; 7 bases align to TRBD2. This CDR3 is built from 16 residues. Trimming removed 0 bases from V and 3 bases from J; junction bases left unmatched: 6. CDR1 and CDR2 from the germline V gene are MNHEY and SMNVEV (reference sequence). CDR3 protein: CASSLSRWGGTDTQYF. DNA for the CDR3: TGTGCCAGCAGTTTATCGAGATGGGGGGGAACAGATACGCAGTATTTT.

The chain is built from TRBV5-4 and TRBJ2-7, with TRBD2 identical over 16 bases. CDR3 size: 14 residues. Germline V gene data show CDR1 as SGHNT and CDR2 as YYREEE (reference sequence). J lost 12 bases, V lost 8 bases, and 11 bases had no gene match. The CDR3 loop is CARSSGLAGGLWYF. The CDR3 DNA sequence: TGTGCCAGATCCTCGGGACTAGCGGGAGGGTTGTGGTACTTC.

The chain employs TRBV27 and TRBJ1-4, with D possibly matching TRBD1 (6 bases). The germline V and J ends were trimmed by 8 bases and 7 bases, with 14 bases remaining between them. The CDR3 length is 13 residues. Per germline, CDR1 MNHEY and CDR2 SMNVEV (reference sequence). CDR3 nucleotides: TGTGCCAGCGCTGAGGGGGGGGGTGAAAAACTGTTTTTT. Protein: CASAEGGGEKLFF.

This rearrangement joins TRBV30 to TRBJ1-4; D is unresolved. Trimming cost V 6 bases and J 5 bases, with 7 bases left between them. The CDR3 has 11 residues. Germline V gives CDR1 GTSNPN, CDR2 SVGIG (reference sequence). The CDR3: CACRRNEKLFF. The CDR3 DNA reads TGTGCCTGCCGTAGAAATGAAAAACTGTTTTTT.